Below, 30 T cell receptor beta chains from the same sample are listed, as sequenced in a study of neoadjuvant anti-PD-1 for oral cavity cancer (dated by TCRdb to about 2021). Library method: the immunoSEQ multiplex PCR assay. The table was pulled from immuneACCESS by TCRdb, which kept in-frame rearrangements only. Such tables lose some clones; where checked, under half of the loss comes from unresolved V genes, and the rest has no known cause. This sample is represented by about 12,000 clones; about 67% of them were singletons. Of the sample, about 6.5% falls within the top ten clones. The sample's time point label, decoded: before neoadjuvant nivolumab. This sample comprised tumor tissue, obtained before nivolumab (anti-PD-1) treatment. The receptors originated from a person between 40 and 80 years old with oral cavity squamous cell carcinoma. The donor label of this sample is uncertain.

The V and J genes are TRBV5-1 and TRBJ2-3, with 9 bases that match TRBD2. V was clipped by 0 bases and J by 6 bases; unmatched bases: 5. The germline CDR1 and CDR2 sequences are SGHRS and YFSETQ. The CDR3 is 15 residues long. CDR3 bases: TGCGCCAGCAGCTTGGCTAGCGGGGAGGCGGATACGCAGTATTTT. Amino acid sequence: CASSLASGEADTQYF.

V and J are TRBV7-6 and TRBJ2-7; TRBD2 aligns across 8 bases. In germline, CDR1 is SGHVS, CDR2 FNYEAQ. V shed 6 bases, J shed 5 bases, and the junction held 12 bases outside the gene matches. The CDR3 spans 15 residues. The CDR3 region has the DNA TGTGCCAGCAGTTCCGCGGGGGGAGAGGGCCACGAGCAGTACTTC. It yields the protein CASSSAGGEGHEQYF.

V and J are TRBV5-5 and TRBJ1-2; D is uncertain. Germline values: CDR1 SGHKS, CDR2 YYEKEE (reference sequence). This CDR3 region has 14 residues. Trimming took 4 bases from V and 0 from J, leaving 10 bases between them. This CDR3 reads CASSPGGPNYGYTF. In DNA form, the CDR3 reads TGTGCCAGCAGCCCCGGAGGCCCTAACTATGGCTACACCTTC. The variable domain in full, with the rest retrieved from reference TRBV5-5 and TRBJ1-2, is DAGVTQSPTHLIKTRGQQVTLRCSPISGHKSVSWYQQVLGQGPQFIFQYYEKEERGRGNFPDRFSARQFPNYSSELNVNALLLGDSALYLCASSPGGPNYGYTFGSGTRLTVV.

This clone has a handful of counts. The chain recombines TRBV29-1 with TRBJ1-1; TRBD1 aligns across 9 bases. The V and J ends lost 5 bases and 8 bases, in that order; junction bases with no gene match: 6. The CDR3 has 12 amino acids. Germline lookup yields CDR1 SQVTM and CDR2 ANQGSEA. In DNA, the CDR3 is TGCAGCGTTCAACAGGGGGCATTCGAAGCTTTCTTT. It yields the protein CSVQQGAFEAFF.

The rearrangement joins TRBV19 to TRBJ1-2; D is undetermined. This CDR3 spans 14 amino acids. CDR1 and CDR2 (germline): LNHDA, SQIVND (reference sequence). V lost 4 bases, J lost 3 bases, and 12 bases lay in between. The CDR3 region has the DNA TGTGCCAGTAGTAGGTCAGAGGACTACTATGGCTACACCTTC. It is translated as CASSRSEDYYGYTF.

V usage is TRBV6-5 and J usage is TRBJ1-6, with TRBD1 matching 10 bases. The germline gives CDR1 MNHEY, CDR2 SVGAGI. V gave up 0 bases and J gave up 9 bases; unmatched junction bases: 5. The CDR3 consists of 16 residues. The CDR3: CASSYSRGTGASPLHF. CDR3 sequence (DNA): TGTGCCAGCAGTTACTCTCGTGGGACAGGGGCTTCACCCCTCCACTTT.

The rearrangement links TRBV27 to TRBJ1-2; 10 nucleotides line up with TRBD1. The germline CDR1 and CDR2 sequences are MNHEY and SMNVEV (reference sequence). With V trimmed by 4 bases and J by 2 bases, 4 bases remained unmatched. The CDR3 totals 15 residues. The CDR3 DNA reads TGTGCCAGCAGTTCCCCGGGACAGGGGAACTATGGCTACACCTTC. This gives the protein CASSSPGQGNYGYTF.

The chain combines TRBV28 with TRBJ1-2; weak D call: TRBD1 (6 bases). The germline V and J ends were trimmed by 3 bases and 0 bases, with 11 bases remaining between them. This CDR3 comprises 15 residues. CDR1 and CDR2 (germline): MDHEN, SYDVKM. The CDR3 nucleotides are TGTGCCAGCAGTTTCACAGGGACTGCTAACTATGGCTACACCTTC. Protein product: CASSFTGTANYGYTF.

V is TRBV7-9 and J is TRBJ2-1; 10 nucleotides agree with TRBD1. The CDR3 contains 15 residues. The germline CDR1 and CDR2 sequences are SEHNR and FQNEAQ (reference sequence). The trim removed 5 bases at V and 7 bases at J, leaving 8 bases unmatched. The CDR3 protein is CASSRDRGPLNEQFF. CDR3 in DNA: TGTGCCAGCAGCCGGGACAGGGGTCCCCTGAATGAGCAGTTCTTC.

The rearrangement joins TRBV15 to TRBJ1-1; D unclear. The length of the CDR3 is 16 residues. Germline CDR1 and CDR2: LNHNV and YYDKDF (reference sequence). Trimming took 3 bases from V and 0 from J, leaving 14 bases between them. DNA of the CDR3: TGTGCCACCAGCAGGGGAGGAGTTTGGGTGAACACTGAAGCTTTCTTT. It encodes CATSRGGVWVNTEAFF.

V is TRBV12-1 and J is TRBJ1-2; the D call TRBD1 from the table was never checked on the DNA. TRBV12-1 is annotated as a pseudogene. The CDR3 has 17 amino acids. The CDR3 is CASSFADRGADNYGYTF. For the CDR3, the DNA is TGTGCCAGCAGCTTTGCGGACAGGGGGGCCGACAACTATGGCTACACCTTC.

The rearrangement links TRBV30 to TRBJ1-1; the D gene is possibly TRBD1 (6 bases). With 3 bases removed from V and 4 bases from J, the gap between germline ends came to 12 bases. There are 13 residues in the CDR3. Germline V gene sequence: CDR1 GTSNPN, CDR2 SVGIG (reference sequence). The CDR3 loop reads CAWSGSGATEAFF. The DNA for the CDR3 is TGTGCCTGGAGCGGCTCAGGGGCCACTGAAGCTTTCTTT.

V gene TRBV19 combines with J gene TRBJ1-1; D not certain. Trimming pared 3 bases from V and 0 bases from J, leaving 11 bases between. CDR3 length equals 15 residues. CDR1 and CDR2 (germline): LNHDA, SQIVND (reference sequence). The CDR3 loop reads CASSIGGRLNTEAFF. The CDR3 DNA reads as TGTGCCAGTAGTATTGGAGGACGGTTGAACACTGAAGCTTTCTTT. Full variable domain (rest looked up from reference TRBV19 and TRBJ1-1): DGGITQSPKYLFRKEGQNVTLSCEQNLNHDAMYWYRQDPGQGLRLIYYSQIVNDFQKGDIAEGYSVSREKKESFPLTVTSAQKNPTAFYLCASSIGGRLNTEAFFGQGTRLTVV.

The sample holds a few counts of this clone. The gene calls are TRBV2 and TRBJ2-2; possible D gene TRBD1, 5 bases. Germline V CDR1 and CDR2: SNHLY, FYNNEI. The germline V and J ends were trimmed by 2 bases and 7 bases, with 11 bases remaining between them. The CDR3 runs 14 residues. The CDR3 DNA reads TGTGCCAGCAGTGAACTCAGGGCAAACGGGGAGCTGTTTTTT. It specifies CASSELRANGELFF. The full variable domain, completed using reference TRBV2 and TRBJ2-2, is EPEVTQTPSHQVTQMGQEVILRCVPISNHLYFYWYRQILGQKVEFLVSFYNNEISEKSEIFDDQFSVERPDGSNFTLKIRSTKLEDSAMYFCASSELRANGELFFGEGSRLTVL.

The chain carries TRBV18 and TRBJ2-7; maybe TRBD2 (6 bases). The V and J ends lost 3 bases and 4 bases respectively, with 10 bases between them. CDR1 KGHSH and CDR2 LQKENI come from the germline V gene. The CDR3 length is 13 residues. CDR3 DNA sequence: TGTGCCAGCTCACCGGGGACTCTTTACGAGCAGTACTTC. Amino acids: CASSPGTLYEQYF.

The chain uses TRBV5-1 and TRBJ1-4, with TRBD1 matching 10 bases. Germline V gives CDR1 SGHRS, CDR2 YFSETQ. This CDR3 region has 15 residues. The junction had 6 bases not matched to a gene; V was cut back by 4 bases and J by 6 bases. The CDR3 here is CASSRDRGKDEKLFF. In nucleotides, the CDR3 is TGCGCCAGCAGCCGGGACAGGGGCAAGGATGAAAAACTGTTTTTT. The full variable domain, rest sourced from reference TRBV5-1 and TRBJ1-4, is KAGVTQTPRYLIKTRGQQVTLSCSPISGHRSVSWYQQTPGQGLQFLFEYFSETQRNKGNFPGRFSGRQFSNSRSEMNVSTLELGDSALYLCASSRDRGKDEKLFFGSGTQLSVL.

This clone has just a few counts. The J gene is TRBJ1-3, the V gene TRBV5-5, with D possibly TRBD1 on 6 matching bases. The length of the CDR3 is 18 residues. Looked up from germline, CDR1 is SGHKS and CDR2 is YYEKEE (reference sequence). Trimming removed 3 bases at V and 0 bases at J, with 19 bases between. CDR3 bases: TGTGCCAGCAGCTCCTTCGCGGGAACAGGGAGCTCTGGAAACACCATATATTTT. Translation gives CASSSFAGTGSSGNTIYF. The full variable domain, rest sourced from reference TRBV5-5 and TRBJ1-3, is DAGVTQSPTHLIKTRGQQVTLRCSPISGHKSVSWYQQVLGQGPQFIFQYYEKEERGRGNFPDRFSARQFPNYSSELNVNALLLGDSALYLCASSSFAGTGSSGNTIYFGEGSWLTVV.

The V gene is TRBV5-1, the J gene TRBJ1-6, with no clear D. The CDR3 spans 13 residues. Germline V gene lookup returns CDR1 SGHRS and CDR2 YFSETQ. The V end lost 8 bases, the J end lost 9 bases, and 15 bases lay between the germline ends. In DNA, the CDR3 is TGCGCCAGTGCAGGACTCCCGGGTTCACCCCTCCACTTT. Encoded protein: CASAGLPGSPLHF.

This clone was picked up one time. The gene calls are TRBV20-1 and TRBJ2-5; D unclear. CDR1 DFQATT and CDR2 SNEGSKA come from the germline V gene (reference sequence). The CDR3 has 11 residues. V was clipped by 0 bases and J by 6 bases, with 5 bases between them. The CDR3 loop reads CSARDLQTQYF. In DNA, the CDR3 is TGCAGTGCTAGAGATCTTCAGACCCAGTACTTC.

The gene calls are TRBV7-9 and TRBJ2-7; D unresolved. Trimming shortened V by 1 base and J by 3 bases, and 7 bases separated the two germline ends. CDR1 and CDR2 from the germline V gene are SEHNR and FQNEAQ (reference sequence). The CDR3 totals 13 residues. DNA for the CDR3: TGTGCCAGCAGCTTAGATCAGGACTACGAGCAGTACTTC. It yields the protein CASSLDQDYEQYF.

The V gene is TRBV6-6, the J gene TRBJ2-7; TRBD2 matches at 9 bases. There are 14 residues in the CDR3. The V gene's germline CDR1 is MNHNY and CDR2 SVGAGI (reference sequence). The V segment lost 4 bases and the J segment 3 bases; nucleotides outside the gene matches: 4. In DNA, the CDR3 is TGTGCCAGCAGTTTAAGCGGGGGGATCTACGAGCAGTACTTC. Its translation: CASSLSGGIYEQYF.

CDR3 residues: CASDRVIYGYTF. The CDR3 nucleotides are TGTGCCAGCGACAGGGTTATCTATGGCTACACCTTC. V is TRBV6-1 and J is TRBJ1-2; 7 bases agree with TRBD1. Per germline, CDR1 MNHNS and CDR2 SASEGT. V was pared by 8 bases and J by 4 bases, with 4 bases of the junction left unmatched. This CDR3 region has 12 residues.

V and J are TRBV27 and TRBJ1-1, with a weak D call TRBD1 (6 bases). Trimming cost V 6 bases and J 10 bases, with 12 bases left between them. The germline V gene has CDR1 MNHEY and CDR2 SMNVEV (reference sequence). This CDR3 is built from 11 residues. CDR3: CASRTTGTAFF. DNA for the CDR3: TGTGCCAGCAGAACGACAGGAACAGCTTTCTTT.

This clone was seen only a few times. The chain combines TRBV18 with TRBJ1-2; the match to TRBD1 covers 12 bases. The trim removed 4 bases at V and 4 bases at J, leaving 10 bases unmatched. Germline CDR1 is KGHSH and CDR2 is LQKENI. The CDR3 has 17 amino acids. CDR3 amino acids: CASSLSSGTGGSYGYTF. In DNA form, the CDR3 reads TGTGCCAGCTCACTCTCATCCGGGACAGGGGGCAGCTATGGCTACACCTTC.

The chain employs TRBV6-5 and TRBJ2-2; the D is unclear. Germline V gives CDR1 MNHEY, CDR2 SVGAGI. This CDR3 region has 15 residues. Trimming pared 4 bases from V and 0 bases from J, leaving 9 bases between. In DNA form, the CDR3 reads TGTGCCAGCAGTTCCCCGGCAGCGAACACCGGGGAGCTGTTTTTT. Its translation is CASSSPAANTGELFF.

V is TRBV6-1 and J is TRBJ2-2; D not resolved. CDR3 length equals 14 residues. The germline CDR1 and CDR2 sequences are MNHNS and SASEGT. With 6 bases removed from V and 1 base from J, the gap between germline ends came to 9 bases. CDR3 nucleotides: TGTGCCAGCAGCCCTAACAGGAACACCGGGGAGCTGTTTTTT. Its protein product is CASSPNRNTGELFF.

The chain combines TRBV18 with TRBJ2-7; 11 bases line up with TRBD1. CDR1 KGHSH and CDR2 LQKENI come from the germline V gene. The CDR3 is made up of 15 amino acids. V lost 4 bases and J lost 6; bases outside the gene matches: 8. In DNA form, the CDR3 reads TGTGCCAGCTCACAGCCGGGACAGGGGGTTTTCGAGCAGTACTTC. The encoded protein is CASSQPGQGVFEQYF.

The rearrangement links TRBV5-1 to TRBJ1-1; D possibly corresponds to TRBD1 (6 bases). The CDR3 runs 15 residues. Germline CDR1 reads SGHRS; CDR2 reads YFSETQ. Deletions cut 4 bases from V and 0 bases from J, with 13 bases between. The CDR3 protein is CASSLRTAMNTEAFF. The DNA of the CDR3 is TGCGCCAGCAGCCTCAGGACAGCTATGAACACTGAAGCTTTCTTT. The full variable domain, in which reference TRBV5-1 and TRBJ1-1 provide the parts outside the CDR3, is KAGVTQTPRYLIKTRGQQVTLSCSPISGHRSVSWYQQTPGQGLQFLFEYFSETQRNKGNFPGRFSGRQFSNSRSEMNVSTLELGDSALYLCASSLRTAMNTEAFFGQGTRLTVV.

This rearrangement joins TRBV7-3 to TRBJ2-2, with D possibly being TRBD2 (6 bases). Trimming pared 0 bases from V and 6 bases from J, leaving 11 bases between. In germline, CDR1 is SGHTA, CDR2 FQGTGA. The CDR3 totals 15 residues. CDR3 sequence: CASSLTAGEAGELFF. The CDR3 region has the DNA TGTGCCAGCAGCTTAACGGCTGGGGAGGCCGGGGAGCTGTTTTTT.

The chain couples TRBV6-5 to TRBJ2-3; 7 nucleotides agree with TRBD1. CDR1 MNHEY and CDR2 SVGAGI come from the germline V gene. There are 14 residues in the CDR3. V lost 6 bases to trimming and J lost 0 bases; unmatched junction nucleotides: 3. The CDR3 loop reads CASSWDRSTDTQYF. The CDR3 DNA follows: TGTGCCAGCAGCTGGGACAGAAGCACAGATACGCAGTATTTT.